The clone carrying this TCR beta chain has ten or more counts. Its antigen is unknown. What was amplified from RNA transcripts were TCR beta CDR3 regions. An initial round of RT-PCR targeting the TCR CDR3 relied on the HTBI primer set. TCRdb used MiXCR to reprocess the multiplex PCR reads, holding one entry per CDR3 protein. The table shows over 300,000 distinct CDR3 sequences, with roughly 15% occurring only once. Patients were excluded for uncontrolled infection, other autoimmune disease, pregnancy or lactation. Trimming cost V 7 bases and J 4 bases; bases outside gene matches: 7. The CDR3 contains 14 residues. This sample was included in a study of T cells in Graves' hyperthyroidism and ophthalmopathy. Study summary: Specimen type is peripheral blood, collected at initial diagnosis prior to any treatment.

Study-level findings and limits: Most thyroid clonotypes that were expanded above 0.001 also turned up in blood.

Sequenced: blood. The sequence derives from a woman aged 40 to 50 with Graves' ophthalmopathy. The rearrangement joins TRBV12-3 or TRBV12-4 to TRBJ2-1, with TRBD2 matching 7 bases. Written as DNA, the CDR3 is TGTGCCAGCACTCGGGTAGCGGGTTACAATGAGCAGTTCTTC. Translation gives CASTRVAGYNEQFF.